Below are 10 T cell receptor beta chains sequenced from a single sample in a study of blood T cell repertoires in COVID-19. Assay: immunoSEQ multiplex PCR; the TCRdb copy retains only in-frame clones and omits some. This table has more than 200,000 clones, about 79% appearing once. Sequencing was performed on peripheral blood. The receptors were gathered from a man older than 75 with acute or convalescent COVID-19.

The chain links TRBV6-2 or TRBV6-3 to TRBJ2-7; 7 bases are a match to TRBD2. The CDR3 extends over 14 amino acids. The V and J ends lost 2 bases and 6 bases, in that order; junction bases with no gene match: 7. Germline lookup yields CDR1 MNHEY and CDR2 SVGEGT. In nucleotides, the CDR3 is TGTGCCAGCAGTTACAAATCGGGAGGCAGCGAGCAGTACTTC. It specifies CASSYKSGGSEQYF.

The chain is built from TRBV10-3 and TRBJ1-1; no firm D call. The CDR3 sequence is 13 residues long. Between the trimmed V and J ends, which lost 7 bases and 3 bases, there was a span of 12 bases. Looked up from germline, CDR1 is ENHRY and CDR2 is SYGVKD. In DNA form, the CDR3 reads TGTGCCATCACCCTGAGAAGCGACACTGAAGCTTTCTTT. This sequence encodes CAITLRSDTEAFF.

V usage is TRBV5-1 and J usage is TRBJ1-1, with 8 bases aligning to TRBD1. Per the germline V gene, CDR1 is SGHRS and CDR2 is YFSETQ. Trimming cost V 4 bases and J 4 bases; bases outside gene matches: 6. The length of the CDR3 is 14 residues. The CDR3 DNA reads as TGCGCCAGCAGCCTTATCACAGGGGGCACTGAAGCTTTCTTT. Translated: CASSLITGGTEAFF.

This clone showed up many times. The chain joins TRBV12-3 or TRBV12-4 to TRBJ1-6; D remains unclear. The CDR3 has 13 amino acids. V lost 6 bases, J lost 6 bases, and 9 bases lay in between. The DNA for the CDR3 is TGTGCCAGCAGCCTCTCCGGTAATTCACCCCTCCACTTT. Protein sequence: CASSLSGNSPLHF.

V is TRBV3-1 (or the pseudogene TRBV3-2) and J is TRBJ2-2, with 7 nucleotides matching TRBD1. V shed 0 bases and J 10 bases; nucleotides not matched to a gene: 5. CDR3 size: 14 residues. Germline CDR1 is LGHDT and CDR2 is YNNKEL (reference sequence). In nucleotides, the CDR3 is TGTGCCAGCAGCCAAGAGACAGGGCTTTCGGAGCTGTTTTTT. Translation: CASSQETGLSELFF.

V usage is TRBV7-9 and J usage is TRBJ1-1, with D possibly being TRBD1 (5 bases). This CDR3 contains 16 residues. V lost 3 bases and J 1 base, leaving 15 bases between the germline ends. CDR1 SEHNR and CDR2 FQNEAQ come from the germline V gene (reference sequence). In nucleotides, the CDR3 is TGTGCCAGCAGCTTGATAGGACATAGTCCGAACACTGAAGCTTTCTTT. Its protein is CASSLIGHSPNTEAFF.

The genes are TRBV5-1 and TRBJ2-2; TRBD1 aligns across 7 bases. The CDR3 covers 15 residues. Germline V lookup: CDR1 SGHRS, CDR2 YFSETQ. Germline trimming cut 0 bases from V and 7 bases from J; bases unmatched to any gene: 6. CDR3 protein: CASSLGDRGFGELFF. The CDR3, as DNA: TGCGCCAGCAGCTTGGGGGACAGAGGATTCGGGGAGCTGTTTTTT. Based on the CDR3 plus reference TRBV5-1 and TRBJ2-2, the full variable domain is KAGVTQTPRYLIKTRGQQVTLSCSPISGHRSVSWYQQTPGQGLQFLFEYFSETQRNKGNFPGRFSGRQFSNSRSEMNVSTLELGDSALYLCASSLGDRGFGELFFGEGSRLTVL.

The chain combines TRBV7-9 with TRBJ2-7, with 9 positions matching TRBD1. The germline V gene has CDR1 SEHNR and CDR2 FQNEAQ (reference sequence). J lost 0 bases, V lost 6 bases, and 9 bases had no gene match. The CDR3 contains 16 residues. The CDR3 region has the DNA TGTGCCAGCAGTCTAACCGGGACAGGGAGCTCCTACGAGCAGTACTTC. Residues: CASSLTGTGSSYEQYF.

By share, this clone counts as medium-sized. The gene calls are TRBV3-1 (or the pseudogene TRBV3-2) and TRBJ1-4; 7 nucleotides match TRBD1. The V gene's germline CDR1 is LGHDT and CDR2 YNNKEL (reference sequence). V dropped 5 bases and J dropped 0; count of bases not matched to a gene: 12. The CDR3 is 18 amino acids. The DNA for the CDR3 is TGTGCCAGCAGCAGCCGGGACAGTGATTTTGCAACTAATGAAAAACTGTTTTTT. The encoded protein is CASSSRDSDFATNEKLFF.

V and J are TRBV5-1 and TRBJ2-6, with D tentatively TRBD2 (6 bases). The CDR3 is 22 amino acids. The V end lost 0 bases, the J end lost 0 bases, and 25 bases lay between the germline ends. In germline, CDR1 is SGHRS, CDR2 YFSETQ. The CDR3 DNA is TGCGCCAGCAGCTTGGCCGAGGTGGCCAGGGAGGTTTTAAGCTCTGGGGCCAACGTCCTGACTTTC. Translating gives CASSLAEVAREVLSSGANVLTF.